These 26 T cell receptor beta chains were sequenced from one sample in a study of CD8 T cells in ankylosing spondylitis. TCRdb itself ran the 5' RACE reads through MiXCR, one entry per CDR3 protein. Here the sample spans some 250,000 distinct CDR3 sequences, 20% to 30% being singletons. The source material was blood, either unsorted or a sorted T cell fraction (not recorded which). These receptors were collected from a male donor with ankylosing spondylitis or in good health (not recorded which).

Many counts were recorded for this clonotype. The chain recombines TRBV12-3 or TRBV12-4 with TRBJ1-5; possible D gene TRBD1, 5 bases. The CDR3 is 16 residues long. V gave up 6 bases and J gave up 2 bases, with 17 bases separating them. CDR3 region: CASRSGTVGGNQPQHF. The CDR3 DNA reads as TGTGCCAGCAGAAGCGGGACGGTGGGAGGCAATCAGCCCCAGCATTTT.

The V gene is TRBV24-1, the J gene TRBJ1-2, with 8 bases that match TRBD1. CDR1 KGHDR and CDR2 SFDVKD come from the germline V gene. The junction had 9 bases not matched to a gene; V was cut back by 4 bases and J by 6 bases. The CDR3 is 15 residues long. The CDR3 reads CATSEQTGDPNGYTF. CDR3 sequence (DNA): TGTGCCACCAGTGAGCAGACAGGGGATCCAAATGGCTACACCTTC.

This clonotype has ten or more counts. The chain has TRBV20-1 and TRBJ1-2; D ambiguous. Germline assignment: CDR1 DFQATT and CDR2 SNEGSKA (reference sequence). CDR3 length: 13 residues. Trimming took off 1 base at V and 6 bases at J, with 12 bases between the two ends. The CDR3 bases are TGCAGTGCTAGAGTCCCGCGAGTTGATGGCTACACCTTC. Its protein product is CSARVPRVDGYTF.

This sequence joins TRBV12-3 or TRBV12-4 and TRBJ2-2; D not resolved. This CDR3 has 14 amino acids. V lost 6 bases, J lost 0 bases, and 8 bases lay in between. CDR3 DNA: TGTGCCAGCAGCCGATCAACGAACACCGGGGAGCTGTTTTTT. Translating it yields CASSRSTNTGELFF.

This clonotype was detected ten times or more. The chain links TRBV9 to TRBJ2-3, with TRBD2 matching 11 bases. Germline-derived CDR1 and CDR2 are SGDLS and YYNGEE. V lost 0 bases to trimming and J lost 5 bases; unmatched junction nucleotides: 5. The CDR3 covers 16 residues. The CDR3 coding sequence is TGTGCCAGCAGCGTAGGAGGTAGCGGGGGGGAAGATACGCAGTATTTT. Amino acid sequence: CASSVGGSGGEDTQYF.

There are many counts of this clonotype. The chain joins TRBV12-3 or TRBV12-4 to TRBJ1-4; 7 nucleotides agree with TRBD1. Trimming at V came to 6 bases and at J to 11 bases, leaving 9 bases not matched to a gene. This CDR3 is 13 amino acids long. The DNA of the CDR3 is TGTGCCAGCAGACTCGACAGGGTCCGGAAACTGTTTTTT. It specifies CASRLDRVRKLFF.

This clonotype was counted between two and nine times. The chain couples TRBV6-5 to TRBJ2-7; D gene unclear. The CDR3 spans 15 residues. Germline CDR1 is MNHEY and CDR2 is SVGAGI. V dropped 2 bases and J dropped 2 bases, with 13 bases sitting between them. CDR3 DNA sequence: TGTGCCAGCAGTTACCTTGGCAAGCAAACCTACGAGCAGTACTTC. It translates to CASSYLGKQTYEQYF.

This chain links TRBV12-3 or TRBV12-4 with TRBJ2-7; 7 bases are a match to TRBD1. This CDR3 is built from 14 residues. With 6 bases clipped from V and 2 bases from J, the junction kept 7 bases outside the gene matches. The CDR3 spells CASRSRQGPYEQYF. The CDR3 nucleotides read TGTGCCAGCAGATCTCGACAGGGACCCTACGAGCAGTACTTC.

Worth noting for this clonotype: The junction differs from germline at one of its ends, possibly a read error. The genes are TRBV15 and TRBJ2-5; TRBD1 matches at 7 bases. This CDR3 contains 14 residues. Germline CDR1 is LNHNV and CDR2 is YYDKDF (reference sequence). CDR3 residues: CATSGDRVSATQYF. The CDR3 nucleotides are TGTGCCACCAGCGGAGACAGGGTCTCAGCGACCCAGTACTTC. Using reference TRBV15 and TRBJ2-5 for the parts outside the CDR3, the full variable domain is DAMVIQNPRYQVTQFGKPVTLSCSQTLNHNVMYWYQQKSSQAPKLLFHYYDKDFNNEADTPDNFQSRRPNTSFCFLDIRSPGLGDTAMYLCATSGDRVSATQYFGPGTRLLVL.

The rearrangement joins TRBV20-1 to TRBJ1-5; possible D gene TRBD1, 5 bases. The germline V and J ends were trimmed by 1 base and 7 bases, with 11 bases remaining between them. Germline V CDR1 and CDR2: DFQATT, SNEGSKA (reference sequence). The CDR3 sequence is 13 residues long. CDR3 loop: CSARGQLGQPQHF. As DNA, the CDR3 is TGCAGTGCTAGAGGACAGCTTGGACAGCCCCAGCATTTT.

This clonotype was counted at least ten times. The rearrangement uses TRBV28 and TRBJ1-2; 7 bases line up with TRBD1. Germline V gene sequence: CDR1 MDHEN, CDR2 SYDVKM. The V gene end was trimmed by 4 bases and the J gene end by 2 bases; junction bases not matched to a gene: 10. This CDR3 comprises 16 residues. The CDR3, as DNA: TGTGCCAGCAGTTCGATCCGGGACAGCCAGAACTATGGCTACACCTTC. Translation gives CASSSIRDSQNYGYTF.

The V and J genes are TRBV29-1 and TRBJ1-4, with D unresolved. The germline CDR1 and CDR2 sequences are SQVTM and ANQGSEA. Deletions cut 7 bases from V and 7 bases from J, with 16 bases between. This CDR3 contains 13 residues. CDR3 residues: CSGLEGVGEKLFF. The CDR3 DNA is TGCAGCGGGCTGGAGGGAGTCGGTGAAAAACTGTTTTTT. Supplemented by reference TRBV29-1 and TRBJ1-4, the full variable domain reads SAVISQKPSRDICQRGTSLTIQCQVDSQVTMMFWYRQQPGQSLTLIATANQGSEATYESGFVIDKFPISRPNLTFSTLTVSNMSPEDSSIYLCSGLEGVGEKLFFGSGTQLSVL.

This clonotype was detected ten times or more. The chain joins TRBV6-1 to TRBJ2-7; maybe TRBD1 (8 bases). Per the germline V gene, CDR1 is MNHNS and CDR2 is SASEGT. The CDR3 is made up of 14 amino acids. V lost 7 bases, J lost 2 bases, and 15 bases lay in between. DNA for the CDR3: TGTGCCAGCACCAGCGGGACAGGCACCTACGAGCAGTACTTC. Translating gives CASTSGTGTYEQYF.

The chain links TRBV28 to TRBJ2-2; 8 bases agree with TRBD2. This CDR3 has 15 residues. Germline CDR1 and CDR2: MDHEN and SYDVKM. The J segment lost 6 bases and the V segment lost 7 bases, leaving 10 bases of the junction unmatched. The CDR3 DNA is TGTGCCAGCATCACGTCCGGGACTAGGGCCGGGGAGCTGTTTTTT. It specifies CASITSGTRAGELFF.

This clonotype was detected many times. The chain joins TRBV29-1 to TRBJ2-1; TRBD2 matches 14 bases. Germline loops: CDR1 SQVTM, CDR2 ANQGSEA. The CDR3 is made up of 16 amino acids. With V trimmed by 6 bases and J by 10 bases, 14 bases remained unmatched. CDR3 amino acids: CSVSTSGGVPWREQFF. The CDR3 DNA is TGCAGCGTATCGACTAGCGGGGGGGTTCCCTGGAGGGAGCAGTTCTTC.

The DNA for the CDR3 is TGCAGTGTCCGCAGCGGGGTAGCTAACTATGGCTACACCTTC. It specifies CSVRSGVANYGYTF. The V call is TRBV20-1, the J call TRBJ1-2; D unclear. The CDR3 spans 14 residues. Germline CDR1 reads DFQATT; CDR2 reads SNEGSKA (reference sequence). V lost 7 bases and J 0 bases, leaving 15 bases between the germline ends.

This clonotype has more than one count but fewer than ten. The chain carries TRBV12-3 or TRBV12-4 and TRBJ2-7; unclear D gene. The V gene lost 2 bases and the J gene lost 4 bases, with 15 bases spanning the gap. CDR3 size: 15 residues. In DNA, the CDR3 is TGTGCCAGCAGTTTACAGGTCGGGCTGGGGTACGAGCAGTACTTC. Protein: CASSLQVGLGYEQYF.

This clonotype was seen many times. J is TRBJ2-3 and V is TRBV29-1; D remains ambiguous. Trimming cost V 0 bases and J 1 base, with 14 bases left between them. CDR1 and CDR2 (germline): SQVTM, ANQGSEA. The CDR3 has 16 amino acids. CDR3 sequence (DNA): TGCAGCGTTGAAGATCGTAAGAGCGACGGCACAGATACGCAGTATTTT. This gives the protein CSVEDRKSDGTDTQYF.

This CDR3 reads CASSPNLQGWGFF. As DNA, the CDR3 is TGTGCCAGCAGCCCCAACTTACAGGGTTGGGGGTTCTTC. The chain joins TRBV2 to TRBJ2-1, with D possibly being TRBD1 (6 bases). Germline V lookup: CDR1 SNHLY, CDR2 FYNNEI. With 6 bases removed from V and 15 bases from J, the gap between germline ends came to 21 bases. The CDR3 totals 13 residues.

This clonotype appeared a few times. The chain employs TRBV24-1 and TRBJ2-5, with unresolved D. In germline, CDR1 is KGHDR, CDR2 SFDVKD. This CDR3 region has 13 residues. The ends were cut back, 6 bases at V and 7 bases at J, with 14 bases in the middle. The CDR3 loop reads CATSPGGEWTQYF. Here the CDR3 DNA reads TGTGCCACCAGTCCCGGCGGTGAGTGGACCCAGTACTTC.

This clonotype came up once. The chain employs TRBV12-3 or TRBV12-4 and TRBJ2-1; D gene unclear. The CDR3 covers 13 residues. Between the trimmed V and J ends, which lost 3 bases and 1 base, there was a span of 4 bases. The CDR3 DNA reads TGTGCCAGCAGTTTCCTGTCCTACAATGAGCAGTTCTTC. It translates to CASSFLSYNEQFF.

The rearrangement uses TRBV29-1 and TRBJ2-1; D is uncertain. CDR3 length equals 16 residues. The V and J ends lost 0 bases and 0 bases respectively, with 12 bases between them. CDR1 is SQVTM, CDR2 ANQGSEA, per germline. This CDR3 is CSVEDLRLSSYNEQFF. The CDR3 region has the DNA TGCAGCGTTGAAGACCTTCGCCTTAGCTCCTACAATGAGCAGTTCTTC.

This clonotype has a handful of counts. V is TRBV6-5 and J is TRBJ2-7, with TRBD1 as a possible D gene (5 bases). Germline V lookup: CDR1 MNHEY, CDR2 SVGAGI. The length of the CDR3 is 11 residues. V shed 2 bases and J shed 10 bases, with 9 bases lying between them. The CDR3 loop reads CASSYGAVQYF. CDR3 in DNA: TGTGCCAGCAGTTACGGGGCAGTACAGTACTTC.

This clonotype was recorded at least ten times. The chain recombines TRBV12-3 or TRBV12-4 with TRBJ2-7; a weak D match, TRBD1 (5 bases). Trimming shortened V by 3 bases and J by 2 bases, and 14 bases separated the two germline ends. The CDR3 has 15 residues. CDR3 protein: CASSFYAGLAYEQYF. The CDR3 DNA reads TGTGCCAGCAGTTTCTACGCAGGGCTGGCCTACGAGCAGTACTTC.

This clonotype has more than one count but fewer than ten. This rearrangement joins TRBV24-1 to TRBJ2-1; D gene unclear. Trimming removed 4 bases at V and 5 bases at J, with 5 bases between. Germline V gives CDR1 KGHDR, CDR2 SFDVKD. The CDR3 has 12 amino acids. The CDR3 nucleotides read TGTGCCACCAGTGAGGTCAACAATGAGCAGTTCTTC. This encodes CATSEVNNEQFF.

This clonotype was recorded at least ten times. The chain joins TRBV12-3 or TRBV12-4 to TRBJ1-6; D might be TRBD1 (6 bases). V was pared by 6 bases and J by 14 bases, with 17 bases between. This CDR3 contains 13 residues. The CDR3 sequence is CASRNRVANSLHF. The CDR3 region has the DNA TGTGCCAGCAGGAACAGGGTTGCCAACTCCCTCCACTTT.